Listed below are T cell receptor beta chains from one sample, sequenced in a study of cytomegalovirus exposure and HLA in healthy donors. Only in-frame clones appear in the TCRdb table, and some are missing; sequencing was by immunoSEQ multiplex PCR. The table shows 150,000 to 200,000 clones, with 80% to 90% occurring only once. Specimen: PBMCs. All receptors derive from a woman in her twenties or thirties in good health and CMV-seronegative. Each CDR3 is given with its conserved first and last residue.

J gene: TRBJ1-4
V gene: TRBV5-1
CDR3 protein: CASSLGLTDTNEKLFF

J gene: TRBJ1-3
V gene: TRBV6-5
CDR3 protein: CASSSRERGSGNTIYF

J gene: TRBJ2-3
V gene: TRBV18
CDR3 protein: CASSAGQLNTDTQYF

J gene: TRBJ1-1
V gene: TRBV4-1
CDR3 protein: CASSQHRGRGPTEAFF

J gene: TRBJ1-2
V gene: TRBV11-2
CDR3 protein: CASSVGTLEGYTF

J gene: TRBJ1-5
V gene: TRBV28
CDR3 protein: CASSLLGGSNQPQHF

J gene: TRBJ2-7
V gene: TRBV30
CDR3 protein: CAWSRYSRDRGLEQYF

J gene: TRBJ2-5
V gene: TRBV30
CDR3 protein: CAWRAVAGGRETQYF

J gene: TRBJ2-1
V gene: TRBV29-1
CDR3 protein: CSVEQRGGNEQFF

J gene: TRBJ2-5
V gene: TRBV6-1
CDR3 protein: CASSENPGIQETQYF

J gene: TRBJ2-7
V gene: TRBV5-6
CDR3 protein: CASSWDTRNEQYF

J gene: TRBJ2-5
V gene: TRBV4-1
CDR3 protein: CASSQDMGLAGAQETQYF

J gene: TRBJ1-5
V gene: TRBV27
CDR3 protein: CASSLGTDSNQPQHF

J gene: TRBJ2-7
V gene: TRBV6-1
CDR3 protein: CASSEGLPAGEQYF

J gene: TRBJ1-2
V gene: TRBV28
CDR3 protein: CASSDRDSEFHTF

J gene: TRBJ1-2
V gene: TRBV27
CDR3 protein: CASSLGGEGYTF

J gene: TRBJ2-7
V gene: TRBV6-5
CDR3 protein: CASGGWDEQYF

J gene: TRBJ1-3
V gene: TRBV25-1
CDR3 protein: CASSEWGTGERLGNTIYF

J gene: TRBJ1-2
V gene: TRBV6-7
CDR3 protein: CASRPGQGPYGYTF

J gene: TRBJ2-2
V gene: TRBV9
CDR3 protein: CASSVSGHTGELFF

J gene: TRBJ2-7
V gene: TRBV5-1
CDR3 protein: CASSLGLQEIHEQYF

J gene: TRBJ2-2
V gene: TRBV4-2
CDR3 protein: CASSQIPGTNTGELFF

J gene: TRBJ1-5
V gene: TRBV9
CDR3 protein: CASSDADRARLYSNQPQHF

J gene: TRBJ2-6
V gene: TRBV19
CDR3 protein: CASSIVTPSSGANVLTF

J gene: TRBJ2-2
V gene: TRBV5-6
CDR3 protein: CASSLGQGNTGELFF

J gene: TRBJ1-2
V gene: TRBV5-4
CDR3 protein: CASSFEQGSGYTF

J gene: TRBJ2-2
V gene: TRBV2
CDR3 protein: CASSLGLAGGPGELFF

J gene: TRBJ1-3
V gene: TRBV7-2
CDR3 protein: CASSSTGGSGNTIYF

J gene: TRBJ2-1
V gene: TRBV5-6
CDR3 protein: CASSPGGGYNEQFF

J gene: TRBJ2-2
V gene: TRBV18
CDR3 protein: CASSPPAGRNTGELFF

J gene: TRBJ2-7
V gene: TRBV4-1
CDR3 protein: CASSLSGTGTYEQYF